The clone carrying this TCR beta chain was picked up many times. This entry is derived from a study of T-cell reconstitution after alpha-beta-depleted transplantation in children. CDR1 and CDR2 (germline): MNHEY, SVGEGT. V lost 7 bases and J lost 2, with 6 bases in between. CDR3 length: 12 amino acids. Preparing the TCRbeta library involved the use of unique molecular identifiers. MiXCR, run by TCRdb on the PCR reads, gives a single entry per CDR3 protein. This table holds under 300,000 distinct CDR3 sequences, around 8.9% found once. The chain has TRBV6-2 or TRBV6-3 and TRBJ2-1, with no clear D. Sequences were derived from PBMCs from the stem cell graft donor, sampled from the stem cell graft. The receptor's source is a human donor who donated a stem cell graft to a child with SCID. CDR3 amino acids: CASKETYNEQFF. The CDR3 bases are TGTGCCAGCAAGGAAACCTACAATGAGCAGTTCTTC.